This T cell receptor (beta chain) stems from a study of CD8 T cells in Susac syndrome. Study observations and caveats: That the number of individuals in its TCR sequencing and HLA analysis was relatively small was acknowledged by the study.

Random hexamers were used to reverse transcribe 0.5 to 1 ug of RNA. Across 54 Vbeta and 13 Jbeta, TCR beta CDR3 was amplified with immunoSEQ multiplex PCR. TCRdb re-called the immunoSEQ multiplex PCR reads with MiXCR, one entry per CDR3 protein. The sample holds approximately 160,000 distinct CDR3 sequences, about 91% seen once. The CDR3 spans 17 residues. Looked up from germline, CDR1 is KGHDR and CDR2 is SFDVKD. The J segment lost 0 bases and the V segment lost 2 bases, leaving 4 bases of the junction unmatched. On this clonotype: Its antigen is as yet unknown.

Sequencing targeted TCR beta in blood CD8+ and CD4+ T cells. Through negative isolation, CD4+ and CD8+ T cells were obtained, while TEMRA cells were enriched using FACS. This clonotype was obtained from a human donor in good health. The source material was CD4+ T cells from PBMCs. This chain joins TRBV24-1 and TRBJ2-4, with TRBD1 identical over 9 bases. The CDR3 sequence is CATSDSTGGPAKNIQYF. As DNA, the CDR3 is TGTGCCACCAGTGATTCAACAGGGGGCCCAGCCAAAAACATTCAGTACTTC.